Below, 2 T cell receptor beta chains from the same sample are listed, as sequenced in a study of PD-1 blockade in mismatch repair-deficient tumors. Clones were read by immunoSEQ multiplex PCR, and TCRdb kept only the in-frame ones, dropping some. There are about 19,000 clones in the sample; roughly four fifths occur only once, and 1.4% to 1.5% lies in the top ten. The specimen comprised PBMCs, sampled 52 weeks after starting pembrolizumab. The source is an adult with mismatch repair-deficient cancer.

The V call is TRBV13, the J call TRBJ1-3, with D perhaps TRBD1 (5 bases). V was cut by 1 base and J by 0 bases, with 10 bases left in between. This CDR3 has 16 amino acids. Germline loops: CDR1 PRHDT, CDR2 FYEKMQ (reference sequence). The CDR3 loop is CASSLDGGHSGNTIYF. CDR3 sequence (DNA): TGTGCCAGCAGCTTAGACGGGGGTCACTCTGGAAACACCATATATTTT.

This chain uses TRBV13 with TRBJ2-1; 12 bases are a match to TRBD1. Germline lookup yields CDR1 PRHDT and CDR2 FYEKMQ (reference sequence). J lost 10 bases, V lost 4 bases, and 8 bases had no gene match. This CDR3 region has 15 residues. The CDR3 DNA reads TGTGCCAGCAGCTGGGGACAGGGGGCATCGGGGGAGCAGTTCTTC. Translation gives CASSWGQGASGEQFF. Looking up the rest from reference TRBV13 and TRBJ2-1 gives the full variable domain: AAGVIQSPRHLIKEKRETATLKCYPIPRHDTVYWYQQGPGQDPQFLISFYEKMQSDKGSIPDRFSAQQFSDYHSELNMSSLELGDSALYFCASSWGQGASGEQFFGPGTRLTVL.